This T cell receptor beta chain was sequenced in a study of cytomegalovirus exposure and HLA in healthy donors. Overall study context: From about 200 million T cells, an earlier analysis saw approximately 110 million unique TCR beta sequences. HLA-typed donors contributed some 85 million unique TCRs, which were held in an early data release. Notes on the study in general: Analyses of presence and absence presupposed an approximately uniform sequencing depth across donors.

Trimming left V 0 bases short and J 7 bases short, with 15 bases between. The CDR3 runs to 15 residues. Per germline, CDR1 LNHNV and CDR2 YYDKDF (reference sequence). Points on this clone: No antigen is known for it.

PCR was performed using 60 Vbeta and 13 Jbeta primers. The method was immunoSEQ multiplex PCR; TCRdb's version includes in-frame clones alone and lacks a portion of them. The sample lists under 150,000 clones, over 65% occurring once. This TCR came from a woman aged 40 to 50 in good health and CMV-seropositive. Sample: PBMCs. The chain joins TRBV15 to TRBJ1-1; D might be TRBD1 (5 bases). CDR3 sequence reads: CATSREGELVGEAFF. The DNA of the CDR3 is TGTGCCACCAGCAGAGAAGGGGAACTGGTAGGTGAAGCTTTCTTT. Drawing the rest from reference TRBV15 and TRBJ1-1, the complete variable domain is DAMVIQNPRYQVTQFGKPVTLSCSQTLNHNVMYWYQQKSSQAPKLLFHYYDKDFNNEADTPDNFQSRRPNTSFCFLDIRSPGLGDTAMYLCATSREGELVGEAFFGQGTRLTVV.